Listed below are T cell receptor beta chains from one sample, sequenced in a study of vaccination effects on CD4 cells after COVID-19. These receptors' targets are unknown. Data came from immunoSEQ multiplex PCR; TCRdb stores just in-frame clones and leaves some out. In the table there are about 24,000 clones, more than 60% of which are singletons. This specimen consisted of CD4+ T cells from PBMCs cultured with SARS-CoV-2 spike peptides, obtained after COVID-19 vaccination. These receptors were taken from a human donor who received a COVID-19 vaccine. Both conserved end residues are part of each CDR3. The order of the fields is clone size, J gene, V gene, CDR3 protein. Size is omitted from some rows. Given values are once, few, many or a class for expanded clones.

clone size: .
J gene: TRBJ1-1
V gene: TRBV24-1
CDR3 protein: CATSDFGQTEAFF

clone size: few
J gene: TRBJ1-1
V gene: TRBV6-5
CDR3 protein: CASRTMWGNTEAFF

clone size: .
J gene: TRBJ2-1
V gene: TRBV5-1
CDR3 protein: CASSLVDGEREQFF

clone size: once
J gene: TRBJ1-1
V gene: TRBV6-2/TRBV6-3
CDR3 protein: CASSYDRGTEAFF

clone size: .
J gene: TRBJ1-4
V gene: TRBV5-4
CDR3 protein: CASSPQGRKDEKLFF

clone size: .
J gene: TRBJ2-4
V gene: TRBV12-3/TRBV12-4
CDR3 protein: CASTDQAKNIQYF

clone size: .
J gene: TRBJ2-5
V gene: TRBV10-3
CDR3 protein: CAISGTGLGETQYF

clone size: once
J gene: TRBJ2-1
V gene: TRBV7-9
CDR3 protein: CASSGGLAAYNEQFF

clone size: once
J gene: TRBJ2-7
V gene: TRBV18
CDR3 protein: CASSQTVVSGSPYEQYF

clone size: .
J gene: TRBJ1-1
V gene: TRBV2
CDR3 protein: CASNKDQNTEAFF

clone size: large
J gene: TRBJ1-2
V gene: TRBV19
CDR3 protein: CASSAWEAYGYTF

clone size: once
J gene: TRBJ2-4
V gene: TRBV11-2
CDR3 protein: CASSPRVGLAKNIQYF

clone size: once
J gene: TRBJ1-2
V gene: TRBV3-1/TRBV3-2
CDR3 protein: CASSQGQGILNYGYTF

clone size: .
J gene: TRBJ1-2
V gene: TRBV20-1
CDR3 protein: CSASTGTGVYGYTF

clone size: large
J gene: TRBJ1-6
V gene: TRBV19
CDR3 protein: CASSIQTGDNSPLHF